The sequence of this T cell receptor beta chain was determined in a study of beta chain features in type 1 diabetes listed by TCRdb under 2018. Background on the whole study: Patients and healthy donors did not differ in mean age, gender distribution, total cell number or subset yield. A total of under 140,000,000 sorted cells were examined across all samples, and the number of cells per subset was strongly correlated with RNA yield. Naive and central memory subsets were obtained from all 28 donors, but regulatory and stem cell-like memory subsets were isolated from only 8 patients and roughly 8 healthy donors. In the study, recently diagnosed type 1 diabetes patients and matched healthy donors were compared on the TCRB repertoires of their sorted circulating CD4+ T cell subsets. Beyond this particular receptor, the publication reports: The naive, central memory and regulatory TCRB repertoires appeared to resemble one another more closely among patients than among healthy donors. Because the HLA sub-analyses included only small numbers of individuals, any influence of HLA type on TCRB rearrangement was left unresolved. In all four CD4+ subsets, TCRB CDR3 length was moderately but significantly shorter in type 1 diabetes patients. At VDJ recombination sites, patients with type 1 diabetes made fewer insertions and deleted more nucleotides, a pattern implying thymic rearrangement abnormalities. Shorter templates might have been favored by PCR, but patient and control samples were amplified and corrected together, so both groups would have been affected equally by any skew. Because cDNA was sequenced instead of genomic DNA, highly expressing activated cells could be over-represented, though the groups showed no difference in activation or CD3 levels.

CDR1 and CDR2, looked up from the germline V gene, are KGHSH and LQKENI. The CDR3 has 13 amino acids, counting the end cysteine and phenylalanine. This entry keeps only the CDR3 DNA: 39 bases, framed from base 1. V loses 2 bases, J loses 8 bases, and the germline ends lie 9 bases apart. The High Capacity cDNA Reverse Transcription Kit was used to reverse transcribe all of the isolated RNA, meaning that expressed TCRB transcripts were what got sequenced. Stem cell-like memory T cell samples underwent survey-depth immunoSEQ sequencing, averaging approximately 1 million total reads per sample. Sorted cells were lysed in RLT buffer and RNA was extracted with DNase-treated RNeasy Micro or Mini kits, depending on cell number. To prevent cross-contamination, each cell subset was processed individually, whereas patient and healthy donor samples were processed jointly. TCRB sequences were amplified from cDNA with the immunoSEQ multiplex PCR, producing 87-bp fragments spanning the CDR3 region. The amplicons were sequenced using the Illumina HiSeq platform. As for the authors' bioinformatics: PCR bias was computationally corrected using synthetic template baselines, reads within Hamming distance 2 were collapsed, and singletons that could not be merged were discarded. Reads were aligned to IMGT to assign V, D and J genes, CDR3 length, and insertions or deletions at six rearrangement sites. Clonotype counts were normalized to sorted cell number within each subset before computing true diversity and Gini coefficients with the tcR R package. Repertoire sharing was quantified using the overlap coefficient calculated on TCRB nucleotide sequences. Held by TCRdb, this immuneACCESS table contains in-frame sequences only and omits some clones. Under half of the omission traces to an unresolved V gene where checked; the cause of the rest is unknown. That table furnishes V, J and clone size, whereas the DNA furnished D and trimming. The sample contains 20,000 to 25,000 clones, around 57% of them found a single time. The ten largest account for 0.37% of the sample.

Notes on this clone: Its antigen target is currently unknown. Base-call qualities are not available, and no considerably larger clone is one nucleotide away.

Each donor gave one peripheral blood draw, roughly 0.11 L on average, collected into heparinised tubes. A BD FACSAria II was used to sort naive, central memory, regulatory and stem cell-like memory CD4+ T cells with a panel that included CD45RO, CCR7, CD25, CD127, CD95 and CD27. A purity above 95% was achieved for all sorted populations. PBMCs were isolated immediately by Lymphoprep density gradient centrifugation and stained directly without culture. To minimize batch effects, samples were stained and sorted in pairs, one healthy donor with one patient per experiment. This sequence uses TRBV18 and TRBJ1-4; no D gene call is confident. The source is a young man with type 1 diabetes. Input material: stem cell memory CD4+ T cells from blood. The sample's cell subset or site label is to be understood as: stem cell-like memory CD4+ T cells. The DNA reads TGTGCCAGCTCACCAGAGTTACGGGAAAAACTGTTTTTT. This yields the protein CASSPELREKLFF.